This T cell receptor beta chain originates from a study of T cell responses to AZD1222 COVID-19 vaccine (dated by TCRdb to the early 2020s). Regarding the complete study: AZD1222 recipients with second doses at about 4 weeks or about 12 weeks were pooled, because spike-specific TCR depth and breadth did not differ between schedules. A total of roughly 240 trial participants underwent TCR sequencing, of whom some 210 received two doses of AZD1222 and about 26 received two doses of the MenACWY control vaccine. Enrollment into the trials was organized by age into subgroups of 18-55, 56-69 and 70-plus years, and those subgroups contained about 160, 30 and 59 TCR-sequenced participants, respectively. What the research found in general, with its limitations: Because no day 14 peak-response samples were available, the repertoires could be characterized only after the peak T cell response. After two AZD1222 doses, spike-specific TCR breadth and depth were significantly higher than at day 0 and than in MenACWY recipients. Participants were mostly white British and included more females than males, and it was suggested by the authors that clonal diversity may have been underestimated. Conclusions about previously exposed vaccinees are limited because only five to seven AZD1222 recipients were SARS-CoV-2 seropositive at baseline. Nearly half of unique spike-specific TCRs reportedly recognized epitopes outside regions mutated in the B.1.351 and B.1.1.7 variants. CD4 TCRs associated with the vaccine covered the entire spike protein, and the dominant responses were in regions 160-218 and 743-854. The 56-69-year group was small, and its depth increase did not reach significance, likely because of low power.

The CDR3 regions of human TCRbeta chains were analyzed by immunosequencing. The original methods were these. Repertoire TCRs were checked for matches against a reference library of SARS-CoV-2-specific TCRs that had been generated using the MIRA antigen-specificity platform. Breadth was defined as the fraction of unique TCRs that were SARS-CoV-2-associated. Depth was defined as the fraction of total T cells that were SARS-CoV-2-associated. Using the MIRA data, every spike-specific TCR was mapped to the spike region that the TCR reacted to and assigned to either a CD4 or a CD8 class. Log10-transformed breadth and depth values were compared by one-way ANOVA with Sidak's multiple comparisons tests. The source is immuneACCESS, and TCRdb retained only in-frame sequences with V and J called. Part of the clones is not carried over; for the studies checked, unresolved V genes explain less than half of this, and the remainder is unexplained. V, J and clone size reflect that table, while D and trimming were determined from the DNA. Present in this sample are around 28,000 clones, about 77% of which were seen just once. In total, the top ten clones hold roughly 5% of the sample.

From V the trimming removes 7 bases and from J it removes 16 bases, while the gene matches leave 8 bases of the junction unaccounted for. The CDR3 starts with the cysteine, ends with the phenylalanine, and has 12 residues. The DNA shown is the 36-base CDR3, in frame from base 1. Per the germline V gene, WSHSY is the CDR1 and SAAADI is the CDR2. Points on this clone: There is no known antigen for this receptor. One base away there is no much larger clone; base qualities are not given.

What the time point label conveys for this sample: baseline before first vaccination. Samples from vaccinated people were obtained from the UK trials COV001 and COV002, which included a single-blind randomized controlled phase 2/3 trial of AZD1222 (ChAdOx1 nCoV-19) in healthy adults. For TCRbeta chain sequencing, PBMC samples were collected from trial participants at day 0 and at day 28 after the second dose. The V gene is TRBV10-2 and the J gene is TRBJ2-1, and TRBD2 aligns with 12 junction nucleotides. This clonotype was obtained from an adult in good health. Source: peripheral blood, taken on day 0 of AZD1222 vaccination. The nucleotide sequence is TGCGCCAGCAAACCGGGACTAGCGGGCCCCTTCTTC. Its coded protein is CASKPGLAGPFF.